Reported below is one TCR beta chain. The age range of participants was roughly 18 to 90 years, with residence in around 22 US areas. The germline gives CDR1 KGHSH, CDR2 LQKENI. The CDR3 is 13 amino acids. Trimming removed 6 bases at V and 4 bases at J, with 9 bases between. The data are from a study of blood T cell repertoires in COVID-19. Study context: Acute and convalescent COVID-19 specimens originated in the United States, Italy and Spain.

As originally analysed: Reference gene primer amplification gave estimated nucleated cell counts. TCRdb's copy holds only in-frame clones and misses some; the assay was immunoSEQ multiplex PCR. The V and J calls and clone size were taken over from that table, and D and trimming were inferred from the DNA. The sample holds approximately 380,000 clones, approximately 91% seen once. The material sequenced was PBMCs or T cells enriched from blood (not recorded which). The chain combines TRBV18 with TRBJ2-2; D might be TRBD2 (5 bases). The TCR originated in a woman between 35 and 50 years old who had been exposed to COVID-19. The DNA of the CDR3 is TGTGCCAGCTCCGAGGACTCCACCGGGGAGCTGTTTTTT. Translation: CASSEDSTGELFF.